The 2 T cell receptor beta chains below come from one sample, sequenced in a study of cytomegalovirus exposure and HLA in healthy donors. 13 Jbeta primers and 60 Vbeta primers were used for the PCR. Profiled with immunoSEQ multiplex PCR; TCRdb holds only in-frame clones, not every one. The listing records approximately 120,000 clones. The sample consisted of PBMCs. These receptors were collected from a man aged 25 to 40 in good health and CMV-seronegative.

The CDR3 protein is CASSYGGTTDTQYF. The CDR3 coding sequence is TGTGCCAGCAGTTACGGCGGGACCACAGATACGCAGTATTTT. V and J are TRBV6-5 and TRBJ2-3; perhaps TRBD2 as D (6 bases). Germline V gives CDR1 MNHEY, CDR2 SVGAGI. This CDR3 spans 14 amino acids. Trimming stripped 2 bases from V and 2 bases from J, with 8 bases between.

This chain links TRBV28 with TRBJ2-7, with D possibly being TRBD1 (6 bases). Germline assignment: CDR1 MDHEN and CDR2 SYDVKM. This CDR3 region has 12 residues. The V and J ends lost 4 bases and 5 bases respectively, with 9 bases between them. This CDR3 is CASSSDRHEQYF. As DNA, the CDR3 is TGTGCCAGCAGTTCCGACAGGCACGAGCAGTACTTC.